This T cell receptor (beta chain) is drawn from a study of cytomegalovirus exposure and HLA in healthy donors. Amplification used 60 Vbeta primers and 13 Jbeta primers. TCRdb keeps only in-frame clones here, not all; method: immunoSEQ multiplex PCR. There are 150,000 to 200,000 clones in the sample; less than 85% occur only once, and roughly 1.5% lies in the top ten. Notes on this clone: Its antigen is as yet unknown. Relative to the germline gene, one junction end is altered; a read error may explain this.

The germline V gene has CDR1 MDHEN and CDR2 SYDVKM. CDR3 length: 17 residues. Findings and caveats of the study: In an earlier analysis, productive rearrangement rates for most beta V segments clustered near 90% or 30%.

The clonotype originates from a male donor in good health and CMV-seronegative. Sequenced sample: PBMCs. The rearrangement uses TRBV28 and TRBJ2-7; 8 bases fit TRBD1. The CDR3 sequence: CASKPLIMTGVFAPLLF. The CDR3 coding sequence is TGTGCCAGTAAACCACTAATAATGACAGGGGTCTTCGCCCCCCTCTTATTC.